Below, one T cell receptor (beta chain) is given with its context. Antigen specificity is unknown. This record comes from a study of identifying expanded T cells in peripheral blood. Points from the study as a whole: Across healthy donors, higher total template counts meant significantly greater approximately 2-week count variance.

The CDR3 is 15 amino acids. Germline lookup yields CDR1 SGHDN and CDR2 FVKESK. Trimming took 4 bases from V and 0 from J; bases not matched to a gene: 3. This table comes from immunoSEQ multiplex PCR, and its TCRdb copy is limited to in-frame clones, with some not included. The sample contains approximately 100,000 clones, 88% of which appear only once. No infections or other immune events were documented during collection. The source material was blood. The V call is TRBV14, the J call TRBJ2-1, with 7 bases identical to TRBD2. The receptor was derived from a person aged 18 to 70 in good health. The CDR3 loop is CASSPGLFSYNEQFF. CDR3 sequence (DNA): TGTGCCAGCAGCCCGGGACTATTCTCCTACAATGAGCAGTTCTTC.